A selection of T cell receptor beta chains follows, all from one sample in a study of molecular identifiers for immune sequencing clone quantification. TCRdb processed the PCR reads anew with MiXCR; each CDR3 protein has one entry. The sample yields nearly 650,000 distinct CDR3 sequences, roughly 27% seen once. Sequencing input: naive CD8+ T cells from blood, with Jurkat cell RNA spiked in. These receptors all stem from a human donor in good health. Some libraries in this study had Jurkat cell RNA spiked in. The CDR3 runs from the conserved cysteine through the conserved F or W. Each record gives: V gene, CDR3 length, clone size, D gene, J gene, CDR3 protein, CDR3 DNA. D genes are given only for firm matches. Size values are once, few and many counts, or a class for expanded clones, and some rows have none.

>TRBV5-4|13|many|.|TRBJ2-3
CASSLKGADTQYF
TGTGCCAGCAGCTTGAAAGGGGCAGATACGCAGTATTTT
>TRBV7-9|18|.|TRBD2|TRBJ2-3
CASSEGLAGGGFGDTQYF
TGTGCCAGCAGCGAGGGACTAGCGGGAGGGGGATTCGGAGATACGCAGTATTTT
>TRBV18|15|.|.|TRBJ2-5
CASSPRDNYQEAQYF
TGTGCCAGCTCACCCCGGGACAACTACCAAGAGGCCCAGTACTTC
>TRBV5-4|17|many|.|TRBJ1-4
CASSLLTGPATNEKLFF
TGTGCCAGCAGCTTGCTGACAGGTCCTGCAACTAATGAAAAACTGTTTTTT
>TRBV6-2/TRBV6-3|16|.|TRBD1|TRBJ1-2
CASSFYQDRGKDGYTF
TGTGCCAGCAGTTTCTACCAGGACAGGGGGAAGGATGGCTACACCTTC
>TRBV12-3/TRBV12-4|17|.|.|TRBJ2-7
CASSLSSPDTLSYEQYF
TGTGCCAGCAGTTTAAGCTCCCCTGACACCCTCTCCTACGAGCAGTACTTC
>TRBV5-5|12|.|.|TRBJ1-4
CASSLFNEKLFF
TGTGCCAGCAGCTTATTTAACGAAAAACTGTTTTTT
>TRBV20-1|13|few|TRBD1|TRBJ2-7
CSARGQGVLEQYF
TGCAGTGCTCGAGGACAGGGGGTCTTAGAGCAGTACTTC
>TRBV4-1|18|few|TRBD2|TRBJ2-7
CASSHLTSGGPGGYEQYF
TGCGCCAGCAGCCACCTGACTAGCGGGGGCCCCGGAGGCTACGAGCAGTACTTC
>TRBV12-3/TRBV12-4|13|many|TRBD1|TRBJ1-2
CASTPGDSYGYTF
TGTGCCAGCACTCCGGGGGACAGCTATGGCTACACCTTC
>TRBV30|14|.|TRBD1|TRBJ2-4
CAWSPGTGLDIQYF
TGTGCCTGGAGTCCCGGGACAGGTCTTGACATTCAGTACTTC
>TRBV7-6|13|.|.|TRBJ2-7
CASGLKEGYEQYF
TGTGCCAGCGGCTTAAAAGAAGGTTACGAGCAGTACTTC
>TRBV11-2|14|.|.|TRBJ2-5
CASSSPVARETQYF
TGTGCCAGCAGCTCCCCAGTGGCCCGGGAGACCCAGTACTTC
>TRBV27|14|.|.|TRBJ2-7
CASKHGATAYEQYF
TGTGCCAGCAAGCACGGGGCCACCGCCTACGAGCAGTACTTC
>TRBV7-6|11|.|.|TRBJ2-1
CSSSLGNEQFF
TGTTCCAGCAGCTTAGGCAATGAGCAGTTCTTC
>TRBV7-6|17|.|TRBD2|TRBJ2-5
CASSPRVYGGGQETQYF
TGTGCCAGCAGCCCCCGGGTTTATGGCGGGGGACAAGAGACCCAGTACTTC
>TRBV4-1|14|.|.|TRBJ1-1
CASSQAQVGTEAFF
TGCGCCAGCAGCCAAGCTCAGGTGGGCACTGAAGCTTTCTTT
>TRBV27|14|few|.|TRBJ2-7
CASSSLQGAYEQYF
TGTGCCAGCAGTTCACTACAGGGAGCGTACGAGCAGTACTTC